These 6 T cell receptor beta chains were sequenced from one sample in a study of identical twins. TCRdb fed the 5' RACE reads into MiXCR, producing one record per CDR3 protein. In the table there are around 1.7 million distinct CDR3 sequences, more than 30% of which are singletons. The source material was cord blood. The origin of the receptors is a newborn girl in good health.

This chain connects TRBV24-1 to TRBJ2-5; D gene uncertain. CDR1 KGHDR and CDR2 SFDVKD come from the germline V gene. The V gene lost 1 base and the J gene lost 11 bases, with 10 bases spanning the gap. This CDR3 spans 12 amino acids. This CDR3 is CATSDFHNEQYF. CDR3 sequence (DNA): TGTGCCACCAGTGATTTTCACAATGAGCAGTACTTC.

This chain links TRBV5-1 with TRBJ2-7, with 7 positions matching TRBD1. The J call may be mistaken, given a closer DNA end match to TRBJ2-5. From germline, CDR1 is SGHRS and CDR2 YFSETQ. The length of the CDR3 is 15 residues. CDR3 nucleotides: TGCGCCAGCAGCTTGGGGACAGGTATCCGGGAGACCCAGTACTTC. It yields the protein CASSLGTGIRETQYF.

CDR3 amino acids: CASTLLALYNEQFF. The CDR3, as DNA: TGTGCCAGCACCTTACTAGCGCTATACAATGAGCAGTTCTTC. This chain joins TRBV12-3 or TRBV12-4 and TRBJ2-1; 7 bases fit TRBD2. The CDR3 contains 14 residues. Unmatched junction bases numbered 7, after V lost 7 bases and J lost 4 bases.

The chain is built from TRBV29-1 and TRBJ2-1; 7 nucleotides align to TRBD2. The CDR3 has 14 residues. CDR1 is SQVTM, CDR2 ANQGSEA, per germline. J gave up 10 bases and V 7 bases, and 16 bases lay outside the gene matches. CDR3 DNA sequence: TGCAGCGGCGCGGGGTTACTAGCGTTAGGGGAGCAGTTCTTC. Protein product: CSGAGLLALGEQFF.

The chain employs TRBV20-1 and TRBJ2-3; unclear D gene. CDR3 length: 15 amino acids. CDR1 is DFQATT, CDR2 SNEGSKA, per germline (reference sequence). Trimming left V 1 base short and J 2 bases short, with 13 bases between. CDR3 sequence reads: CSARGLGVYTDTQYF. CDR3 sequence (DNA): TGCAGTGCTAGAGGCCTGGGCGTCTACACAGATACGCAGTATTTT.

J is TRBJ2-5 and V is TRBV20-1; possibly TRBD1 or TRBD2 for D (5 bases each). The V gene's germline CDR1 is DFQATT and CDR2 SNEGSKA (reference sequence). CDR3 length: 14 residues. CDR3 amino acids: CRSRVVGVQETQYF. CDR3 nucleotide sequence: TGCAGAAGCAGGGTCGTGGGAGTCCAAGAGACCCAGTACTTC.